One TCR beta chain is described in this entry. Its antigen is still unknown. No quality values exist for individual bases; no much larger clone is one base distant. V is reduced by 10 bases and J by 3 bases, leaving a spacing of 11 bases between them. CDR1 WSHSY and CDR2 SAAADI were looked up in the germline V gene. The CDR3 contains 12 residues, cysteine and phenylalanine counted. The DNA shown is the 36-base CDR3, in frame from base 1. Stable Graves' hyperthyroidism was defined as no progression to ophthalmopathy during 18 months of follow-up. The hyperthyroidism patients were between 18 and 65 years old and newly diagnosed, with a disease duration of less than 2 months. Exclusion was applied to patients with uncontrolled infections, other autoimmune diseases, pregnancy or lactation. Diagnoses were established on the basis of clinical symptoms, serum thyroxine and TRAb, thyroid ultrasound, and orbital computed tomography. Ficoll-Paque density gradient centrifugation was used to isolate PBMCs from about 9 ml of fresh peripheral blood. Total RNA was extracted using Trizol reagent, and RNA quality was assessed on an Agilent 2100 Bioanalyzer.

This sample was included in a study of T cells in Graves' hyperthyroidism and ophthalmopathy (dated by TCRdb to between 2017 and 2020). Looking at the study overall: Peripheral blood was sampled at the time of initial diagnosis, prior to any treatment. In about 6 Graves' hyperthyroidism patients, the study also compared T-cell repertoires from thyroid tissue with T-cell repertoires from blood. Prospective prediction of ophthalmopathy was tested in an independent validation cohort consisting of about 19 hyperthyroidism patients and some 16 patients who later progressed to ophthalmopathy. The 95 to 100 discovery patients were randomly divided into training and test sets at a 7:3 ratio. To identify distinguishing TCR V-J signatures, a discovery cohort of about 100 patients was used, comprising some 45 with Graves' ophthalmopathy and around 60 with stable Graves' hyperthyroidism. The paper reports TCR Vbeta CDR3 sequencing of approximately 130 peripheral blood samples: 40 to 45 ophthalmopathy, under 80 hyperthyroidism and roughly 17 progressor patients. After sampling, hyperthyroidism patients received methimazole starting at 30 mg daily, and ophthalmopathy patients received high-dose intravenous methylprednisolone.

On the study overall, not on this receptor specifically: In cross-validation, a model built on a 13 V-J signature told ophthalmopathy apart from stable hyperthyroidism with over 85% sensitivity and approximately 84% specificity, and in testing the same model reached 80%/75%. Blood samples also contained most of the expanded thyroid clonotypes (frequency above 0.001), which suggests that blood repertoires may reflect thyroid immune responses. No statistical method was used to set the sample size in advance, and investigators knew the group allocation. During validation, the model predicted progression to ophthalmopathy a median of roughly six months ahead of onset, with around 70% sensitivity and around 73% specificity.

Amplification of TCR beta CDR3 regions was carried out from RNA transcripts. For the first round of RT-PCR on the TCR CDR3, the HTBI primer set was used together with the Qiagen OneStep RT-PCR kit. Libraries were constructed in a second round of multiplex PCR, after which size selection and purification were carried out. Sequencing of the libraries was done on an Illumina HiSeq2000 using paired-end 100 bp reads. The study's own analysis went as follows. SOAPnuke was used to process the raw data, throwing out any read that contained adapters or uncalled bases, had a mean Phred below 15, or lacked an exact constant-primer or identifier match. High-quality paired reads were merged using COPE v1.2.5, and each unique nucleotide sequence was defined as a clonotype. Clonotypes were aligned to IMGT TRBV, TRBD and TRBJ reference segments using MiTCR v1.1. The analysis was restricted to V-J combinations with a frequency above 0.0001, which together covered just over 98% of the repertoires. A TCS score was defined as the ratio between F50 (clonal expansion) and ExV (chaos), using BLOSUM62-based TCRdist between CDR3 peptides within each V-J. Welch's t-statistics and random forest reduced 514 V-J features to about 13, which were used in a naive Bayes classifier (R e1071). Thyroid-blood repertoire similarity was quantified with the Morisita-Horn index. TCRdb handled the public reads itself, with Q25 trimming in fastp and clone calling in MiXCR, and kept productive beta chains. Rows are unified per CDR3 protein, each entry keeping the most common DNA and genes. TCRdb's processing, not the authors' own work, is the source of the V and J calls. The table for this sample lists hundreds of thousands of distinct CDR3 sequences; 38% of them were counted only once. More than 7% of the sample goes to the ten largest clones.

The chain joins TRBV10-2 to TRBJ2-3; the D gene cannot be named for sure. The receptor was derived from a man aged 18 to 29 with Graves' hyperthyroidism. Sequenced sample: blood. The CDR3 has the sequence CATRPATDTQYF. The bases are TGCGCCACCCGTCCAGCGACAGATACGCAGTATTTT.